This T cell receptor (beta chain) is from a study of cytomegalovirus exposure and HLA in healthy donors. The PCR used 60 Vbeta and 13 Jbeta primers. Using immunoSEQ multiplex PCR, the repertoire was profiled, and TCRdb retains in-frame clones only, with some absent. The sample includes 100,000 or so clones, 65% to 80% of them seen just once. Study-level findings and limits: For cytomegalovirus status, the classifier reportedly gave diagnoses with high specificity and sensitivity. Association of 16,951 TCR beta sequences with HLA alleles was found at 0.05 false discovery rate in a later analysis. Reported findings show TCR beta sequences accurately forecast HLA-A and HLA-B alleles in most subjects. In an earlier analysis, productive rearrangement rates for most beta V segments clustered near 87% or 30%.

On this clone: What it recognizes is unknown.

The receptor's source is a man aged 50 to 59 in good health and CMV-seronegative. Sample: PBMCs.

For the CDR3, the DNA is TGCGCCAGCAGCTATTATAGCGGGGCGAACACCGGGGAGCTGTTTTTT. Its protein is CASSYYSGANTGELFF. The rearrangement uses TRBV5-1 and TRBJ2-2; 8 bases are shared with TRBD2. The CDR3 is 16 residues long. The V and J ends lost 3 bases and 0 bases, in that order; junction bases with no gene match: 4. The germline gives CDR1 SGHRS, CDR2 YFSETQ. Drawing the rest from reference TRBV5-1 and TRBJ2-2, the complete variable domain is KAGVTQTPRYLIKTRGQQVTLSCSPISGHRSVSWYQQTPGQGLQFLFEYFSETQRNKGNFPGRFSGRQFSNSRSEMNVSTLELGDSALYLCASSYYSGANTGELFFGEGSRLTVL.